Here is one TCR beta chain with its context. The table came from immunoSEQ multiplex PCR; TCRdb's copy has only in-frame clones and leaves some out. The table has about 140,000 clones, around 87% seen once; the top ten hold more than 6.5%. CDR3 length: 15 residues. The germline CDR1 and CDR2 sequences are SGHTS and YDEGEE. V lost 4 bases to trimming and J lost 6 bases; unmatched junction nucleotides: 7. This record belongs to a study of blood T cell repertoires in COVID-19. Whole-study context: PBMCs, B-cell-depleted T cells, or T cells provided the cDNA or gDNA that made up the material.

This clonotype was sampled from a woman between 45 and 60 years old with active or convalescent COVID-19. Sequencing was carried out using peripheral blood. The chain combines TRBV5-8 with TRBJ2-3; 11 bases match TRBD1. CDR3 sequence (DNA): TGTGCCAGCAGCCTGCGGGACAGGGGGGAGGATACGCAGTATTTT. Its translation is CASSLRDRGEDTQYF.